The 3 T cell receptor beta chains below come from one sample, sequenced in a study of shared clonotypes between healthy human individuals. Here immunoSEQ multiplex PCR was the method, and the copy in TCRdb shows in-frame clones only, minus some. The data show under 750,000 clones, 72% seen once. The sequencing sample was made of memory CD4+ T cells sorted from blood. The subset here: CD45RA-negative fraction. The receptors were sampled from a woman in her twenties or thirties in good health.

This clone was seen a handful of times. The genes are TRBV6-5 and TRBJ2-1; tentatively, D is TRBD2 (6 bases). There are 15 residues in the CDR3. Trimming removed 6 bases at V and 5 bases at J, with 17 bases between. Germline loops: CDR1 MNHEY, CDR2 SVGAGI. The CDR3 DNA is TGTGCCAGCAGCGAACTTTCGGGAGCAAACAATGAGCAGTTCTTC. Amino acid sequence: CASSELSGANNEQFF.

The V and J genes are TRBV9 and TRBJ2-1, with D tentatively TRBD1 (6 bases). Germline V CDR1 and CDR2: SGDLS, YYNGEE. The V and J ends lost 7 bases and 4 bases respectively, with 12 bases between them. This CDR3 is 13 amino acids long. The CDR3 here is CASSGTFYNEQFF. DNA for the CDR3: TGTGCCAGCTCCGGGACATTTTACAATGAGCAGTTCTTC.

The chain links TRBV6-1 to TRBJ1-5; 7 positions match TRBD1. The CDR3 is 15 amino acids. Trimming took 7 bases from V and 4 from J; bases not matched to a gene: 10. The germline V gene has CDR1 MNHNS and CDR2 SASEGT. CDR3 in amino acids: CASKAGTDNNQPQHF. DNA for the CDR3: TGTGCCAGCAAGGCCGGGACAGACAATAATCAGCCCCAGCATTTT.